Included here is one TCR beta chain sequence, with context. This entry comes from a study of blood T cells in healthy people across ages. CDR1 and CDR2 from the germline V gene are SGDLS and YYNGEE. There are 16 residues in the CDR3. V lost 0 bases and J 0 bases, leaving 11 bases between the germline ends. Extraction of total RNA produced a minimum of 5 micrograms from each sample. Through a sample-barcoded 5' primer and a J-beta primer mix, a second PCR was run for roughly 6 to 12 cycles. TCRdb used MiXCR to reprocess the 5' RACE reads, holding one entry per CDR3 protein. The table has hundreds of thousands of distinct CDR3 sequences, around 34% seen once.

The sequence was obtained from a man younger than 35 in good health. Sequences were obtained from blood. The V and J genes are TRBV9 and TRBJ2-3; D not certain. CDR3 loop: CASSVGPPRSTDTQYF. CDR3 nucleotides: TGTGCCAGCAGCGTAGGGCCCCCACGGAGCACAGATACGCAGTATTTT.